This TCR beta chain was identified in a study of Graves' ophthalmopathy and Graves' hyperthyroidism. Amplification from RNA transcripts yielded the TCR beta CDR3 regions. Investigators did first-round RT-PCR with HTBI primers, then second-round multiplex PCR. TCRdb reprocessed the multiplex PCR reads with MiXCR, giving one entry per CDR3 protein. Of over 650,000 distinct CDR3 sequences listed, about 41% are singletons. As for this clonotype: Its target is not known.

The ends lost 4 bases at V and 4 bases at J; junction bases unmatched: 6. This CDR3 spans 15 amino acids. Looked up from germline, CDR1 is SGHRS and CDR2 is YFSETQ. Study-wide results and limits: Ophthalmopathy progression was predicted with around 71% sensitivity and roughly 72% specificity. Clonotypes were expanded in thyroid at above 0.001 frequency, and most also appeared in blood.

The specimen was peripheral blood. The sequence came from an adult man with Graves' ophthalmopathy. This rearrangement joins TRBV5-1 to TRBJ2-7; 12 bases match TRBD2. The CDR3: CASSGGLAGHYEQYF. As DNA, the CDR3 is TGCGCCAGCAGCGGAGGACTAGCGGGACATTACGAGCAGTACTTC.